These 20 T cell receptor beta chains came from one sample sequenced in a study of cytomegalovirus exposure and HLA in healthy donors (dated by TCRdb to 2015 to 2018). The library was obtained by the immunoSEQ multiplex PCR assay. For the multiplex PCR, a mixture combining 60 forward primers for TCR Vbeta segments and 13 reverse primers for TCR Jbeta segments was used. The immuneACCESS repertoire file appears here via TCRdb, limited to in-frame rearrangements. These files lack a portion of the clones; in checked studies, under half of the deficit traces to unresolved V genes, and the cause of the others is not known. The sample yields about 160,000 clones; about 80% were counted once. The ten largest make up roughly 3.5% of the sample. Specimen: PBMCs. The receptors originated from a man under 40 in good health and CMV-seropositive.

The V call is TRBV7-2, the J call TRBJ1-4; D gene unclear. Trimming took 5 bases from V and 5 from J, leaving 9 bases between them. Germline V lookup: CDR1 SGHTA, CDR2 FQGNSA. The CDR3 consists of 13 residues. CDR3 sequence: CASSRGRNEKLFF. For the CDR3, the DNA is TGTGCCAGCAGCCGAGGCAGAAATGAAAAACTGTTTTTT.

The CDR3 sequence: CASSESHRGTNEKLFF. DNA for the CDR3: TGTGCCAGCAGTGAATCCCACAGGGGAACTAATGAAAAACTGTTTTTT. This sequence joins TRBV6-1 and TRBJ1-4, with TRBD1 matching 7 bases. The CDR3 is 16 residues long. The germline gives CDR1 MNHNS, CDR2 SASEGT. V shed 2 bases and J 1 base; nucleotides not matched to a gene: 4.

This clone was recorded only once. This chain connects TRBV6-5 to TRBJ2-1; 8 bases map to TRBD1. Trimming took 5 bases from V and 9 from J; bases not matched to a gene: 9. CDR3 length: 14 amino acids. Looked up from germline, CDR1 is MNHEY and CDR2 is SVGAGI. CDR3: CASSPRTGQGEQFF. CDR3 bases: TGTGCCAGCAGTCCGAGGACAGGGCAGGGTGAGCAGTTCTTC.

This chain links TRBV30 with TRBJ1-2, with D hard to call. Germline values: CDR1 GTSNPN, CDR2 SVGIG (reference sequence). The CDR3 contains 13 residues. The V end lost 2 bases, the J end lost 5 bases, and 12 bases lay between the germline ends. Here the CDR3 DNA reads TGTGCCTGGAGTAGCGGTTTTAGGTATGGCTACACCTTC. Protein sequence: CAWSSGFRYGYTF.

This sequence joins TRBV7-9 and TRBJ2-7, with 7 bases identical to TRBD2. Germline loops: CDR1 SEHNR, CDR2 FQNEAQ (reference sequence). This CDR3 spans 14 amino acids. V shed 5 bases and J 4 bases; nucleotides not matched to a gene: 8. CDR3 in DNA: TGTGCCAGCAGCCCAGTGCGGGGGATTTACGAGCAGTACTTC. It yields the protein CASSPVRGIYEQYF.

The V gene is TRBV28, the J gene TRBJ1-5; D remains ambiguous. Germline V gene data show CDR1 as MDHEN and CDR2 as SYDVKM. This CDR3 is 13 amino acids long. V lost 4 bases and J lost 5, with 9 bases in between. CDR3 coding DNA: TGTGCCAGCAGTTCCCAGTTCGATCAGCCCCAGCATTTT. Translation: CASSSQFDQPQHF.

This sequence joins TRBV11-2 and TRBJ1-2; 9 nucleotides line up with TRBD1. Per the germline V gene, CDR1 is SGHAT and CDR2 is FQNNGV. The CDR3 has 16 amino acids. V gave up 0 bases and J gave up 4 bases; unmatched junction bases: 6. The CDR3: CASSLDRDRAGYGYTF. The CDR3 DNA sequence: TGTGCCAGCAGCTTAGATAGGGACAGGGCCGGCTATGGCTACACCTTC.

This clone has just a few counts. The J gene is TRBJ1-5, the V gene TRBV7-2, with a possible D match to TRBD1 (5 bases). The CDR3 has 15 residues. Germline V CDR1 and CDR2: SGHTA, FQGNSA. Trimming shortened V by 5 bases and J by 3 bases, and 14 bases separated the two germline ends. The CDR3 reads CASSPRQGANQPQHF. CDR3 DNA sequence: TGTGCCAGCAGCCCCAGACAAGGGGCCAATCAGCCCCAGCATTTT.

The V call is TRBV7-2, the J call TRBJ2-5; 7 nucleotides agree with TRBD1. The germline V gene encodes CDR1 SGHTA and CDR2 FQGNSA. The CDR3 has 15 amino acids. J lost 4 bases, V lost 1 base, and 6 bases had no gene match. CDR3 in amino acids: CASSLEQGSVETQYF. In DNA, the CDR3 is TGTGCCAGCAGCTTAGAACAGGGGAGTGTAGAGACCCAGTACTTC.

This clone qualifies as medium-sized. DNA for the CDR3: TGCAGCGTCCTGGGACAGGGGACCACTGAAGCTTTCTTT. Translation: CSVLGQGTTEAFF. The chain recombines TRBV29-1 with TRBJ1-1; 10 bases are a match to TRBD1. Losses at the gene ends were 6 bases for V and 4 bases for J; bases not matched to a gene: 5. The CDR3 totals 13 residues. Germline lookup yields CDR1 SQVTM and CDR2 ANQGSEA.

This clone appeared once. The chain uses TRBV5-6 and TRBJ2-1, with 7 bases that match TRBD1. This CDR3 spans 14 amino acids. Germline assignment: CDR1 SGHDT and CDR2 YYEEEE. V was pared by 0 bases and J by 6 bases, with 3 bases of the junction left unmatched. The CDR3 loop reads CASSLGDSPNEQFF. The CDR3 DNA is TGTGCCAGCAGCTTGGGGGACAGTCCCAATGAGCAGTTCTTC.

The V gene is TRBV10-3, the J gene TRBJ2-1; a possible D gene is TRBD2 (6 bases). The CDR3 sequence is 15 residues long. V was clipped by 7 bases and J by 2 bases, with 15 bases between them. In germline, CDR1 is ENHRY, CDR2 SYGVKD. DNA of the CDR3: TGTGCCATCACCCCCCGGGCGGGGACCTACAATGAGCAGTTCTTC. It is translated as CAITPRAGTYNEQFF.

The chain is built from TRBV10-3 and TRBJ1-6; maybe TRBD1 (5 bases). Per the germline V gene, CDR1 is ENHRY and CDR2 is SYGVKD. V lost 6 bases and J 4 bases, leaving 13 bases between the germline ends. The CDR3 contains 15 residues. The CDR3 region has the DNA TGTGCCATCAGGGGTATCGGGGGATATAATTCACCCCTCCACTTT. This codes for CAIRGIGGYNSPLHF.

This clone was detected only once. This rearrangement joins TRBV7-9 to TRBJ1-1; D is ambiguous. CDR3 length equals 15 residues. Germline CDR1 reads SEHNR; CDR2 reads FQNEAQ (reference sequence). The ends were cut back, 5 bases at V and 1 base at J, with 14 bases in the middle. CDR3 sequence reads: CASSQEVTKNTEAFF. The CDR3 bases are TGTGCCAGCAGCCAGGAGGTGACAAAGAACACTGAAGCTTTCTTT.

V is TRBV13 and J is TRBJ2-5, with 9 bases that match TRBD2. This CDR3 is 15 amino acids long. Germline V gene data show CDR1 as PRHDT and CDR2 as FYEKMQ (reference sequence). V lost 6 bases and J lost 5; bases outside the gene matches: 10. CDR3 sequence: CASSDSGGYRETQYF. Written as DNA, the CDR3 is TGTGCCAGCAGTGATAGCGGGGGCTACAGGGAGACCCAGTACTTC.

CDR3 nucleotides: TGTGCCAGCAGTGAGGAGGACAGGGGTGCTGGGGATACGCAGTATTTT. Encoded protein: CASSEEDRGAGDTQYF. The rearrangement uses TRBV2 and TRBJ2-3; 9 positions match TRBD1. The germline V gene encodes CDR1 SNHLY and CDR2 FYNNEI. V lost 3 bases and J lost 6; bases outside the gene matches: 10. This CDR3 spans 16 amino acids.

The chain is built from TRBV5-1 and TRBJ1-4, with 10 bases fitting TRBD1. Germline-derived CDR1 and CDR2 are SGHRS and YFSETQ. This CDR3 has 16 amino acids. Germline trimming cut 0 bases from V and 6 bases from J; bases unmatched to any gene: 5. CDR3 sequence (DNA): TGCGCCAGCAGCTTGGCCTGGACAGGGGGGGATGAAAAACTGTTTTTT. It codes for CASSLAWTGGDEKLFF.

The chain joins TRBV5-1 to TRBJ2-5; 9 bases agree with TRBD1. V lost 2 bases, J lost 4 bases, and 12 bases stayed unmatched. Germline assignment: CDR1 SGHRS and CDR2 YFSETQ. This CDR3 is 17 amino acids long. CDR3 coding DNA: TGCGCCAGCAGCTTAAGCCCCGGGACAGGGCTTCTAGAGACCCAGTACTTC. It translates to CASSLSPGTGLLETQYF. The full variable domain, completed using reference TRBV5-1 and TRBJ2-5, is KAGVTQTPRYLIKTRGQQVTLSCSPISGHRSVSWYQQTPGQGLQFLFEYFSETQRNKGNFPGRFSGRQFSNSRSEMNVSTLELGDSALYLCASSLSPGTGLLETQYFGPGTRLLVL.

This chain uses TRBV6-5 with TRBJ2-3; 9 positions match TRBD1. The length of the CDR3 is 14 residues. V shed 4 bases and J 5 bases; nucleotides not matched to a gene: 4. Looked up from germline, CDR1 is MNHEY and CDR2 is SVGAGI. CDR3 sequence: CASSSRTGVDTQYF. In DNA form, the CDR3 reads TGTGCCAGCAGTTCGAGGACAGGGGTAGATACGCAGTATTTT.

CDR3 in DNA: TGTGCCAGCAGTGTAGAGACAGGGGAAGGGCAGTACTTC. Protein product: CASSVETGEGQYF. The chain carries TRBV2 and TRBJ2-7; TRBD1 agrees at 8 bases. Unmatched junction bases numbered 8, after V lost 4 bases and J lost 9 bases. The CDR3 runs 13 residues. Germline V CDR1 and CDR2: SNHLY, FYNNEI.